Each of the 21 T cell receptor beta chains below was sequenced from the same sample in a study of cytomegalovirus exposure and HLA in healthy donors. Vbeta (60) and Jbeta (13) primers were used in the PCR. Clones were read by immunoSEQ multiplex PCR, and TCRdb kept only the in-frame ones, dropping some. The table includes about 100,000 clones, roughly 84% detected once. Material: PBMCs. These receptors were collected from a woman aged 18-35 years in good health and CMV-seronegative.

J is TRBJ2-7 and V is TRBV20-1; D call uncertain. V gave up 3 bases and J gave up 6 bases, with 9 bases separating them. This CDR3 has 11 residues. Germline CDR1 reads DFQATT; CDR2 reads SNEGSKA (reference sequence). CDR3 sequence: CSASPGLEQYF. As DNA, the CDR3 is TGCAGTGCTAGCCCCGGTCTCGAGCAGTACTTC.

This clone was observed once. This sequence joins TRBV10-3 and TRBJ2-5; D possibly corresponds to TRBD1 (6 bases). The V end lost 10 bases, the J end lost 2 bases, and 14 bases lay between the germline ends. The CDR3 is made up of 13 amino acids. Germline V gene sequence: CDR1 ENHRY, CDR2 SYGVKD. In DNA, the CDR3 is TGTGCCACCAGGGGTGGGCCTCAAGAGACCCAGTACTTC. Protein sequence: CATRGGPQETQYF.

This clone has a single count. The chain recombines TRBV2 with TRBJ1-2, with D uncertain. Germline V gene sequence: CDR1 SNHLY, CDR2 FYNNEI. Between the trimmed V and J ends, which lost 8 bases and 4 bases, there was a span of 11 bases. The CDR3 has 12 residues. The CDR3 bases are TGTGCCAGCTCTGGAGGCTCCTATGGCTACACCTTC. Translated: CASSGGSYGYTF.

The chain recombines TRBV18 with TRBJ2-7; 10 bases align to TRBD2. V was pared by 5 bases and J by 0 bases, with 4 bases of the junction left unmatched. This CDR3 comprises 15 residues. From germline, CDR1 is KGHSH and CDR2 LQKENI. Here the CDR3 DNA reads TGTGCCAGCTCAGCCGCTAGCGGGAGCTCCTACGAGCAGTACTTC. Amino acid sequence: CASSAASGSSYEQYF.

The chain carries TRBV30 and TRBJ1-5, with TRBD1 matching 7 bases. The germline gives CDR1 GTSNPN, CDR2 SVGIG (reference sequence). The CDR3 has 15 amino acids. Germline trimming cut 2 bases from V and 2 bases from J; bases unmatched to any gene: 6. CDR3 DNA: TGTGCCTGGAGTACAGGGGATTATGGCAATCAGCCCCAGCATTTT. It codes for CAWSTGDYGNQPQHF.

This chain joins TRBV9 and TRBJ1-1; TRBD1 matches at 7 bases. This CDR3 spans 14 amino acids. Germline V gene lookup returns CDR1 SGDLS and CDR2 YYNGEE. Trimming removed 3 bases from V and 0 bases from J; junction bases left unmatched: 2. CDR3 residues: CASSAGQMNTEAFF. CDR3 sequence (DNA): TGTGCCAGCAGCGCGGGACAGATGAACACTGAAGCTTTCTTT. The full variable domain, in which reference TRBV9 and TRBJ1-1 provide the parts outside the CDR3, is DSGVTQTPKHLITATGQRVTLRCSPRSGDLSVYWYQQSLDQGLQFLIQYYNGEERAKGNILERFSAQQFPDLHSELNLSSLELGDSALYFCASSAGQMNTEAFFGQGTRLTVV.

V is TRBV6-5 and J is TRBJ2-1; 9 bases align to TRBD2. The germline CDR1 and CDR2 sequences are MNHEY and SVGAGI. The CDR3 is 15 residues long. J lost 5 bases, V lost 0 bases, and 2 bases had no gene match. DNA for the CDR3: TGTGCCAGCAGTTACTCGGCGGGGGGGGACAATGAGCAGTTCTTC. Translating gives CASSYSAGGDNEQFF.

V usage is TRBV6-4 and J usage is TRBJ1-3, with 7 bases aligning to TRBD1. The V and J ends lost 2 bases and 7 bases, in that order; junction bases with no gene match: 11. From germline, CDR1 is MRHNA and CDR2 SNTAGT. This CDR3 comprises 16 residues. In nucleotides, the CDR3 is TGTGCCAGCAGTGACCCACAGGGGTTCCTAGGTAACACCATATATTTT. Translating it yields CASSDPQGFLGNTIYF.

This clone was found a few times. The chain couples TRBV4-2 to TRBJ2-5; 7 bases line up with TRBD1. From germline, CDR1 is LGHNA and CDR2 YNFKEQ. This CDR3 is 16 amino acids long. Unmatched junction bases numbered 16, after V lost 0 bases and J lost 12 bases. The DNA for the CDR3 is TGTGCCAGCAGCCAAGATCGGACAGGTCTAAGTCAAGTGAAGTACTTC. Translation: CASSQDRTGLSQVKYF.

The rearrangement uses TRBV19 and TRBJ1-5; D possibly corresponds to TRBD1 (6 bases). Germline V gives CDR1 LNHDA, CDR2 SQIVND (reference sequence). This CDR3 comprises 16 residues. V lost 7 bases and J 1 base, leaving 17 bases between the germline ends. For the CDR3, the DNA is TGTGCCAGTACCTCACCCATGACAGGAAGCAATCAGCCCCAGCATTTT. Translation gives CASTSPMTGSNQPQHF.

In this sample, this clone turned up a few times. This rearrangement joins TRBV5-4 to TRBJ2-4; TRBD2 might be the D (6 bases). CDR3 length: 15 amino acids. Germline V CDR1 and CDR2: SGHNT, YYREEE (reference sequence). Trimming cost V 5 bases and J 2 bases, with 14 bases left between them. CDR3 bases: TGTGCCAGCAGTCCTTGGGGGGTGTCCAAAAACATTCAGTACTTC. As protein: CASSPWGVSKNIQYF. Looking up the rest from reference TRBV5-4 and TRBJ2-4 gives the full variable domain: ETGVTQSPTHLIKTRGQQVTLRCSSQSGHNTVSWYQQALGQGPQFIFQYYREEENGRGNFPPRFSGLQFPNYSSELNVNALELDDSALYLCASSPWGVSKNIQYFGAGTRLSVL.

This chain links TRBV28 with TRBJ1-4, with 7 bases that match TRBD1. This CDR3 spans 20 amino acids. The V and J ends lost 5 bases and 5 bases, in that order; junction bases with no gene match: 23. Germline V gives CDR1 MDHEN, CDR2 SYDVKM. This CDR3 is CASSGARSRGRAVRNEKLFF. The CDR3 bases are TGTGCCAGCAGTGGGGCTCGGTCGAGGGGGCGGGCTGTAAGAAATGAAAAACTGTTTTTT.

This chain joins TRBV11-2 and TRBJ2-1; 8 bases fit TRBD2. The CDR3 runs to 16 residues. Germline V lookup: CDR1 SGHAT, CDR2 FQNNGV. V dropped 2 bases and J dropped 8; count of bases not matched to a gene: 11. The CDR3 nucleotides read TGTGCCAGCAGCTTAATTCGCGGACTAGCAAGCGATGAGCAGTTCTTC. The encoded protein is CASSLIRGLASDEQFF.

The chain recombines TRBV6-5 with TRBJ1-2; 11 bases are shared with TRBD1. From germline, CDR1 is MNHEY and CDR2 SVGAGI. The CDR3 is 13 amino acids. After removal of 6 bases from V and 7 bases from J, the junction contained 4 bases not matched to a gene. DNA for the CDR3: TGTGCCAGCAGACCGGGACAGGGGGGTGGCTACACCTTC. This gives the protein CASRPGQGGGYTF.

The rearrangement joins TRBV19 to TRBJ1-1; the D gene is possibly TRBD1 (6 bases). The CDR3 extends over 14 amino acids. V lost 0 bases, J lost 9 bases, and 14 bases lay in between. Looked up from germline, CDR1 is LNHDA and CDR2 is SQIVND (reference sequence). CDR3 residues: CASSIDPGHLKAFF. CDR3 DNA sequence: TGTGCCAGTAGTATAGATCCGGGACACCTTAAAGCTTTCTTT.

The chain has TRBV11-2 and TRBJ2-7; possibly TRBD1 for D (5 bases). Per germline, CDR1 SGHAT and CDR2 FQNNGV. V lost 3 bases and J lost 0, with 12 bases in between. CDR3 length: 15 residues. DNA for the CDR3: TGTGCCAGCAGCTTGAAGGACATCGCCTCCTACGAGCAGTACTTC. It is translated as CASSLKDIASYEQYF.

The genes are TRBV7-9 and TRBJ1-5, with D possibly being TRBD1 (5 bases). CDR1 SEHNR and CDR2 FQNEAQ come from the germline V gene (reference sequence). There are 14 residues in the CDR3. The V end was cut by 1 base, the J end by 9 bases, with 13 bases between. The CDR3 spells CASSLGGRVAPQHF. The CDR3 region has the DNA TGTGCCAGCAGCTTAGGTGGCAGGGTGGCGCCCCAGCATTTT.

This clone was found once. The same CDR3 is also encoded by other DNA sequences in this sample. The chain uses TRBV6-6 and TRBJ2-2; 9 bases are a match to TRBD1. This CDR3 is 14 amino acids long. V shed 5 bases and J 2 bases; nucleotides not matched to a gene: 0. The germline CDR1 and CDR2 sequences are MNHNY and SVGAGI (reference sequence). The CDR3 coding sequence is TGTGCCAGCAGTACAGGGGGCAACACCGGGGAGCTGTTTTTT. As protein: CASSTGGNTGELFF.

The chain combines TRBV28 with TRBJ2-2; 10 nucleotides agree with TRBD1. Germline V gene data show CDR1 as MDHEN and CDR2 as SYDVKM. This CDR3 spans 16 amino acids. V shed 5 bases, J shed 4 bases, and the junction held 7 bases outside the gene matches. As DNA, the CDR3 is TGTGCCAGCAGTATGGTGGGACAGGGGCCCACCGGGGAGCTGTTTTTT. This gives the protein CASSMVGQGPTGELFF.

The rearrangement links TRBV5-1 to TRBJ1-1; a possible D gene is TRBD1 (5 bases). CDR3 length: 19 amino acids. Germline assignment: CDR1 SGHRS and CDR2 YFSETQ. Trimming shortened V by 4 bases and J by 2 bases, and 27 bases separated the two germline ends. Here the CDR3 reads CASSPTPRGVTGANTEAFF. CDR3 in DNA: TGCGCCAGCAGCCCGACCCCGCGGGGGGTAACTGGAGCCAACACTGAAGCTTTCTTT.

This clone was seen just once. V usage is TRBV5-1 and J usage is TRBJ2-7; a weak D match, TRBD1 (5 bases). The germline gives CDR1 SGHRS, CDR2 YFSETQ. The CDR3 length is 13 residues. V was cut by 0 bases and J by 6 bases, with 10 bases left in between. DNA of the CDR3: TGCGCCAGCAGCTTGGGCTGGGGCTCCGAGCAGTACTTC. Its translation is CASSLGWGSEQYF.